What follows is one TCR beta chain and its context. This sample was taken from a study of control samples from healthy donors and cancer patients. The repertoire was sequenced with immunoSEQ multiplex PCR; TCRdb's copy has only in-frame clones and lacks some. Here the sample spans approximately 83,000 clones, 85% to 95% being singletons. The CDR3 has 14 residues. The germline CDR1 and CDR2 sequences are MNHEY and SVGEGT. Trimming pared 3 bases from V and 7 bases from J, leaving 13 bases between. This chain links TRBV6-2 or TRBV6-3 with TRBJ2-1; D not certain. The sequence was obtained from a woman younger than 45 in good health. The sequencing sample was made of blood. The CDR3 region is CASSYLNNGNEQFF. The CDR3 bases are TGTGCCAGCAGTTATCTGAATAATGGGAATGAGCAGTTCTTC.